This T cell receptor beta chain was sequenced for a study of technical replicates of blood from a few donors. This clone appeared a single time. V gave up 4 bases and J gave up 4 bases; unmatched junction bases: 14. Per germline, CDR1 MNHEY and CDR2 SMNVEV (reference sequence). The CDR3 contains 17 residues. Assay used: immunoSEQ multiplex PCR; TCRdb lists only in-frame clones, some missing. Found here are 60,000 to 90,000 clones, 95% to 98% of them singletons; the top ten hold approximately 0.2%. The rearrangement uses TRBV27 and TRBJ1-2; 8 nucleotides line up with TRBD1. The sample consisted of T cells isolated from PBMCs. This TCR was recovered from a human donor in good health. CDR3 residues: CASSSLTQGAVFYGYTF. The CDR3 bases are TGTGCCAGCAGTTCTCTAACTCAGGGGGCCGTATTCTATGGCTACACCTTC.